The 11 T cell receptor beta chains listed next were all sequenced from one sample in a study of cytomegalovirus exposure and HLA in healthy donors. The PCR ran on 60 Vbeta and 13 Jbeta primers. Sequencing was performed with immunoSEQ multiplex PCR; in TCRdb, only in-frame clones are kept and a portion is missing. The profile covers about 100,000 clones, with 75% appearing a single time and approximately 4.3% taken by the ten largest. The specimen sequenced was PBMCs. The receptors shown here come from a woman between 18 and 30 years old in good health and CMV-seropositive.

This clone has a single count. V is TRBV28 and J is TRBJ2-3; TRBD1 agrees at 7 bases. Trimming took 1 base from V and 8 from J; bases not matched to a gene: 12. Germline CDR1 MDHEN, CDR2 SYDVKM. This CDR3 region has 16 residues. CDR3 amino acids: CASSLSGTELLGTQYF. In DNA form, the CDR3 reads TGTGCCAGCAGTTTATCAGGGACAGAGCTTTTGGGTACGCAGTATTTT.

On this clone itself: This specimen includes other DNA sequences encoding the same CDR3. The gene calls are TRBV6-5 and TRBJ1-4, with 7 bases identical to TRBD1. CDR3 length: 15 amino acids. After removal of 5 bases from V and 2 bases from J, the junction contained 5 bases not matched to a gene. The germline V gene encodes CDR1 MNHEY and CDR2 SVGAGI. The CDR3 nucleotides read TGTGCCAGCAGTATTCAGGGGGTCACTAATGAAAAACTGTTTTTT. Protein product: CASSIQGVTNEKLFF.

This clone was recorded a few times. The chain joins TRBV4-3 to TRBJ2-6, with D unclear. Germline V gene sequence: CDR1 LGHNA, CDR2 YSLEER. This CDR3 has 19 residues. V shed 0 bases and J shed 2 bases, with 17 bases lying between them. The CDR3 DNA sequence: TGCGCCAGCAGCCAAGAGCCGACGGTTAGAGGTACTGGGGCCAACGTCCTGACTTTC. It yields the protein CASSQEPTVRGTGANVLTF.

The chain combines TRBV5-1 with TRBJ2-1, with TRBD1 matching over 7 bases. Trimming removed 0 bases from V and 4 bases from J; junction bases left unmatched: 1. The germline gives CDR1 SGHRS, CDR2 YFSETQ. The CDR3 extends over 14 amino acids. The CDR3 protein is CASSLARGYNEQFF. As DNA, the CDR3 is TGCGCCAGCAGCTTGGCCAGGGGGTACAATGAGCAGTTCTTC.

This clone was counted between two and nine times. In nucleotides, the CDR3 is TGTGCCAGCAGTCGCCCGGGACAGGGTTTGTACGAGCAGTACTTC. Amino acids: CASSRPGQGLYEQYF. The V and J genes are TRBV6-6 and TRBJ2-7; 9 nucleotides agree with TRBD1. The J segment lost 4 bases and the V segment lost 5 bases, leaving 9 bases of the junction unmatched. CDR1 is MNHNY, CDR2 SVGAGI, per germline (reference sequence). The CDR3 sequence is 15 residues long.

Only one count was recorded for this clone. The chain has TRBV9 and TRBJ2-3; 12 bases are shared with TRBD2. The V segment lost 3 bases and the J segment 0 bases; nucleotides outside the gene matches: 2. There are 16 residues in the CDR3. Germline V lookup: CDR1 SGDLS, CDR2 YYNGEE. The CDR3 bases are TGTGCCAGCAGCGGAGGGACTAGCGGGAGCACAGATACGCAGTATTTT. It is translated as CASSGGTSGSTDTQYF.

The rearrangement uses TRBV7-2 and TRBJ2-1, with D unresolved. Trimming took off 5 bases at V and 1 base at J, with 12 bases between the two ends. CDR1 is SGHTA and CDR2 is FQGNSA in the germline V gene. This CDR3 region has 15 residues. The CDR3 is CASSPPGQSYNEQFF. The CDR3 DNA reads as TGTGCCAGCAGCCCCCCAGGCCAGTCCTACAATGAGCAGTTCTTC.

V is TRBV7-9 and J is TRBJ2-7; 7 nucleotides agree with TRBD1. The V gene's germline CDR1 is SEHNR and CDR2 FQNEAQ (reference sequence). This CDR3 contains 13 residues. With V trimmed by 5 bases and J by 3 bases, 4 bases remained unmatched. This CDR3 reads CASSPGQIYEQYF. CDR3 coding DNA: TGTGCCAGCAGCCCGGGACAGATCTACGAGCAGTACTTC.

In its sample, this clone was seen a few times. The chain employs TRBV6-5 and TRBJ2-2, with TRBD1 matching 7 bases. Germline trimming cut 5 bases from V and 3 bases from J; bases unmatched to any gene: 3. CDR1 and CDR2 from the germline V gene are MNHEY and SVGAGI. This CDR3 has 14 amino acids. The CDR3 is CASSSDRDTGELFF. The CDR3 region has the DNA TGTGCCAGCAGTAGCGACAGGGACACCGGGGAGCTGTTTTTT.

The rearrangement joins TRBV7-9 to TRBJ2-7; tentative D call: TRBD1 (6 bases). V was cut by 1 base and J by 2 bases, with 12 bases left in between. From germline, CDR1 is SEHNR and CDR2 FQNEAQ (reference sequence). There are 15 residues in the CDR3. The CDR3, as DNA: TGTGCCAGCAGCTTAGGGCTTAGACAGGCCTACGAGCAGTACTTC. This gives the protein CASSLGLRQAYEQYF.

The chain combines TRBV19 with TRBJ2-5, with 10 bases fitting TRBD1. Germline V gene sequence: CDR1 LNHDA, CDR2 SQIVND (reference sequence). The CDR3 runs 15 residues. The V gene end was trimmed by 1 base and the J gene end by 6 bases; junction bases not matched to a gene: 5. In DNA, the CDR3 is TGTGCCAGTAGTATAGGGGACAGGGGAGGAAAGACCCAGTACTTC. Translation gives CASSIGDRGGKTQYF.